A single sample is the source of the 6 T cell receptor beta chains below, sequenced in a study of T cell responses to AZD1222 COVID-19 vaccine. Using immunoSEQ multiplex PCR, the repertoire was profiled, and TCRdb retains in-frame clones only, with some absent. The sample lists 150,000 to 200,000 clones; approximately 90% were seen once. Sequenced here: peripheral blood, sampled 28 days after the second dose of the MenACWY control vaccine. The receptor source for this set is an adult who received the MenACWY meningococcal vaccine as a control.

The V call is TRBV2, the J call TRBJ1-5; D possibly corresponds to TRBD1 (5 bases). The CDR3 covers 14 residues. The V end was cut by 6 bases, the J end by 6 bases, with 15 bases between. In germline, CDR1 is SNHLY, CDR2 FYNNEI. Written as DNA, the CDR3 is TGTGCCAGCAGGGGGCTTAGTGCGGGTCAGCCCCAGCATTTT. Translation: CASRGLSAGQPQHF.

This clone has just one count. The chain is built from TRBV11-3 and TRBJ2-1; no definite D call. CDR1 and CDR2 (germline): SGHNT, YENEEA. V gave up 2 bases and J gave up 5 bases, with 19 bases separating them. The CDR3 has 17 residues. DNA for the CDR3: TGTGCCAGCAGCTTAACCCGTAGAAATCCCCCCGACAATGAGCAGTTCTTC. Its protein product is CASSLTRRNPPDNEQFF.

This clone has just one count. The V gene is TRBV5-5, the J gene TRBJ2-1, with 8 nucleotides matching TRBD2. Germline V gene sequence: CDR1 SGHKS, CDR2 YYEKEE (reference sequence). The V and J ends lost 3 bases and 1 base, in that order; junction bases with no gene match: 6. This CDR3 is built from 16 residues. The CDR3 DNA is TGTGCCAGCAGCTCCATAGCGGGGACTTCCTACAATGAGCAGTTCTTC. It specifies CASSSIAGTSYNEQFF.

The V call is TRBV27, the J call TRBJ2-5; 9 nucleotides match TRBD2. CDR1 is MNHEY, CDR2 SMNVEV, per germline (reference sequence). The CDR3 contains 16 residues. V lost 3 bases to trimming and J lost 5 bases; unmatched junction nucleotides: 10. The CDR3 is CASSFWREGRGETQYF. Written as DNA, the CDR3 is TGTGCCAGCAGTTTCTGGCGGGAGGGCCGCGGGGAGACCCAGTACTTC.

The count of this clone is one. CDR3 sequence (DNA): TGTGCCATCAGCATGGGACCGGGACAGGGAAACTACGAGCAGTACTTC. Amino acid sequence: CAISMGPGQGNYEQYF. The chain carries TRBV10-3 and TRBJ2-7; 9 bases agree with TRBD1. Germline V lookup: CDR1 ENHRY, CDR2 SYGVKD. Trimming at V came to 6 bases and at J to 3 bases, leaving 12 bases not matched to a gene. The CDR3 sequence is 16 residues long.

This clone appeared once. This chain links TRBV6-1 with TRBJ2-3; D is possibly TRBD2 (5 bases). The V end was cut by 2 bases, the J end by 1 base, with 16 bases between. Germline values: CDR1 MNHNS, CDR2 SASEGT. This CDR3 is 17 amino acids long. The chain's CDR3 is CASSEPAGRRGTDTQYF. CDR3 in DNA: TGTGCCAGCAGTGAACCCGCCGGCAGGCGGGGCACAGATACGCAGTATTTT.